Here is one TCR beta chain with its context. Germline CDR1 and CDR2: LGHNA and YSLEER. V dropped 5 bases and J dropped 1; count of bases not matched to a gene: 7. There are 15 residues in the CDR3. This record belongs to a study of glioma-infiltrating T cells after dendritic cell vaccination. Study overall: Dendritic cell vaccine was injected intradermally three times, biweekly.

Amplification used 60 V beta primers and 13 J beta primers. Profiled with immunoSEQ multiplex PCR; TCRdb holds only in-frame clones, not every one. The table includes 45,000 to 50,000 clones, roughly 87% detected once. Fresh-frozen tumor tissue and more than two years of survival data were available for all. Blood PBMC samples: pre-vaccination, two weeks post third vaccination, and at tumor progression. The TCR comes from a human donor with glioblastoma. The V gene is TRBV4-3, the J gene TRBJ2-7, with 8 bases identical to TRBD2. Sequenced here: blood, sampled before dendritic cell vaccination. CDR3 residues: CASSTAGGASYEQYF. The CDR3 nucleotides read TGCGCCAGCAGCACGGCGGGGGGCGCTTCCTACGAGCAGTACTTC.